This paragraph reports one T cell receptor (beta chain). The sample comes from a study of cytomegalovirus exposure and HLA in healthy donors. The assay was immunoSEQ multiplex PCR, and TCRdb's table has in-frame clones only and misses some. The data contain around 150,000 clones, roughly 91% of them singletons. The specimen sequenced was PBMCs. The receptor comes from a man between 18 and 35 years old in good health and CMV-seropositive.

As DNA, the CDR3 is TGCGCCAGCAGTGAGTCGACTAGTACTTACAATGAGCAGTTCTTC. This encodes CASSESTSTYNEQFF. The chain is built from TRBV10-2 and TRBJ2-1; TRBD2 might be the D (6 bases). CDR1 and CDR2 (germline): WSHSY, SAAADI. Trimming shortened V by 0 bases and J by 4 bases, and 10 bases separated the two germline ends. This CDR3 region has 15 residues.